This TCR beta chain was retrieved from a study of CD8 T cell repertoires and HIV-1 epitope variants. Study information: Separate wells received one of Twenty-five Gag or Nef variant peptides. Study-wide findings and caveats: Roughly nine antigen-specific TCR beta clonotypes were found; more than five seemed cross-reactive to variants.

V gave up 6 bases and J gave up 0 bases, with 14 bases separating them. The germline V gene has CDR1 MDHEN and CDR2 SYDVKM. This CDR3 spans 15 amino acids. Concerning this clone itself: No antigen is known for it.

Method: immunoSEQ multiplex PCR; TCRdb's copy keeps in-frame clones and lacks some. Of fewer than 5,000 clones detected, roughly 64% appear once; the ten largest clones hold roughly 40%. The chain employs TRBV28 and TRBJ1-2; D remains ambiguous. The sample taken for sequencing was cultured CD8+ T cells derived from PBMCs. This clonotype was sampled from a male donor with HIV. CDR3 region: CASRFSTETNYGYTF. Written as DNA, the CDR3 is TGTGCCAGCAGGTTCTCCACAGAGACTAACTATGGCTACACCTTC.